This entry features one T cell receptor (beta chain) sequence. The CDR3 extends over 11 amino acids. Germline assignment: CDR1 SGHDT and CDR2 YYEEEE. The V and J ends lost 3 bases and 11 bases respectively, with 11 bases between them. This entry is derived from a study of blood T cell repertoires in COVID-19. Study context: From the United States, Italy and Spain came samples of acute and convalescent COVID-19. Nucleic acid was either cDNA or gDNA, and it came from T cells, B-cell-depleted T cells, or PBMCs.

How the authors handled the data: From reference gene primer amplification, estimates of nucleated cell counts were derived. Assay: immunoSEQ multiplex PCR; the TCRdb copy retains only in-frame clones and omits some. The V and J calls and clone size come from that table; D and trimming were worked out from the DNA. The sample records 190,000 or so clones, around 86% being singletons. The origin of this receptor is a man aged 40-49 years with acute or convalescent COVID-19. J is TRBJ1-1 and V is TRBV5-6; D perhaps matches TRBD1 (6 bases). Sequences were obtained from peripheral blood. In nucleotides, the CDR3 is TGTGCCAGCAGCTCCGGACAGACGGCTTTCTTT. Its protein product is CASSSGQTAFF.